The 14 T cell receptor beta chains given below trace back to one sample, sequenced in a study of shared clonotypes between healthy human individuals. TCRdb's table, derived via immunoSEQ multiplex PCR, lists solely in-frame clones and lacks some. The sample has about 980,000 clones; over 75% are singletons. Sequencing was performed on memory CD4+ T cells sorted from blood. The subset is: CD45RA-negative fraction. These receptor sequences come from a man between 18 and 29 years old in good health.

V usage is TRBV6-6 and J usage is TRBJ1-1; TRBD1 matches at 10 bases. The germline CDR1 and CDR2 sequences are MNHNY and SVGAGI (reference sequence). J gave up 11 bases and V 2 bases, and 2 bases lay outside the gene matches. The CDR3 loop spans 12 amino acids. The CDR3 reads CASSYQDRGAFF. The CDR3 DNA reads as TGTGCCAGCAGTTACCAGGACAGGGGGGCTTTCTTT.

The chain's CDR3 is CASSRTRTDTQYF. The CDR3 nucleotides are TGTGCCAGCAGCAGAACCCGCACAGATACGCAGTATTTT. The chain recombines TRBV6-5 with TRBJ2-3, with D hard to call. The V gene's germline CDR1 is MNHEY and CDR2 SVGAGI. V was pared by 6 bases and J by 1 base, with 8 bases between. The CDR3 extends over 13 amino acids.

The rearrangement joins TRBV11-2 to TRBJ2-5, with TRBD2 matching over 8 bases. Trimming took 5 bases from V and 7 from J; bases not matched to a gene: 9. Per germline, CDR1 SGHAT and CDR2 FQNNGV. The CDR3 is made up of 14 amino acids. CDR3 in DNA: TGTGCCAGCAGCAAACCCCAGGGACTAGGGACCCAGTACTTC. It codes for CASSKPQGLGTQYF.

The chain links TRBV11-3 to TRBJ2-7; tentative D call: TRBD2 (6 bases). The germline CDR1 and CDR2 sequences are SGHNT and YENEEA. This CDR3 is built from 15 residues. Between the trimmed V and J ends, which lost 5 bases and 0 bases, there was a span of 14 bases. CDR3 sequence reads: CASSPSGWSSYEQYF. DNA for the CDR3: TGTGCCAGCAGCCCAAGCGGGTGGAGCTCCTACGAGCAGTACTTC. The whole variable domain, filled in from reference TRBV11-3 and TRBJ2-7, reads EAGVVQSPRYKIIEKKQPVAFWCNPISGHNTLYWYLQNLGQGPELLIRYENEEAVDDSQLPKDRFSAERLKGVDSTLKIQPAELGDSAVYLCASSPSGWSSYEQYFGPGTRLTVT.

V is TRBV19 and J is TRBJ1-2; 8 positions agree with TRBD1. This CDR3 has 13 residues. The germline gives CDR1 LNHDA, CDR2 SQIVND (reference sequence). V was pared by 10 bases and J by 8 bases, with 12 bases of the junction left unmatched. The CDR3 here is CATAPGQGGGYTF. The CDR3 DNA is TGTGCCACCGCGCCCGGACAGGGAGGAGGCTACACCTTC.

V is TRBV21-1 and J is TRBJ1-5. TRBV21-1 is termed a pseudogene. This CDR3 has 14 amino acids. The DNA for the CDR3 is TGTGCCCACTGGAGGGTCGGAATTAATCAGCCCCAGCATTTT. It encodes CAHWRVGINQPQHF.

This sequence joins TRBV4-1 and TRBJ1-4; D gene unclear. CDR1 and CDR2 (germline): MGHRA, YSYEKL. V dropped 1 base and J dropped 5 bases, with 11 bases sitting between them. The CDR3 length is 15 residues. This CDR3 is CASSQGQLPNEKLFF. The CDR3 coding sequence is TGCGCCAGCAGCCAAGGTCAGCTACCGAATGAAAAACTGTTTTTT.

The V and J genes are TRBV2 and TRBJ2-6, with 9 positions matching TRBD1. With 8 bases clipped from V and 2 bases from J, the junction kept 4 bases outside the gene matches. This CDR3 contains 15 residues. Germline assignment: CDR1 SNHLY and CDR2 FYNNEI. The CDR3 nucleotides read TGTGCCAGCCGGGACAGGGCCACTGGGGCCAACGTCCTGACTTTC. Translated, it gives CASRDRATGANVLTF.

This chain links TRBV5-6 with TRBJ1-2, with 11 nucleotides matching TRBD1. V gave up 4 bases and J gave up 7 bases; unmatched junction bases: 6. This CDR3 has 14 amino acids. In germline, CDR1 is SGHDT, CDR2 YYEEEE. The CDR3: CASSKDRGRGGYTF. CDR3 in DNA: TGTGCCAGCAGCAAGGACAGGGGGCGCGGTGGCTACACCTTC.

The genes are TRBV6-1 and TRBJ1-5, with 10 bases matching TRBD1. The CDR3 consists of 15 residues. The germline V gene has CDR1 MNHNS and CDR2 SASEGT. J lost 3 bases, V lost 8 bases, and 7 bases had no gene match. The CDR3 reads CASYWDRGLNQPQHF. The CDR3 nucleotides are TGTGCCAGCTATTGGGACAGGGGACTCAATCAGCCCCAGCATTTT.

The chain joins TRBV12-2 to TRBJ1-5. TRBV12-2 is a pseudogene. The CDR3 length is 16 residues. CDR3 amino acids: CASRLDDLNWNQPQHF. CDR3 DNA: TGTGCAAGTCGCTTAGATGACTTAAATTGGAATCAGCCCCAGCATTTT.

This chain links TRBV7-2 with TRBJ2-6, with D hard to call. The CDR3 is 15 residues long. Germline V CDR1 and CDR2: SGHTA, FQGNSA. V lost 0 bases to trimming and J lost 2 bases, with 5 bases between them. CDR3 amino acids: CASSLAPAGANVLTF. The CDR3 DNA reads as TGTGCCAGCAGCTTAGCCCCAGCTGGGGCCAACGTCCTGACTTTC.

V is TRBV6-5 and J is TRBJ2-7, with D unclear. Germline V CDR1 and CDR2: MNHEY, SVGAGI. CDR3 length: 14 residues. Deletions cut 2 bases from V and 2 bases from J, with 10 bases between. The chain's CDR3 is CASSYNFQAYEQYF. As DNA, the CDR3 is TGTGCCAGCAGTTACAATTTCCAAGCCTACGAGCAGTACTTC.

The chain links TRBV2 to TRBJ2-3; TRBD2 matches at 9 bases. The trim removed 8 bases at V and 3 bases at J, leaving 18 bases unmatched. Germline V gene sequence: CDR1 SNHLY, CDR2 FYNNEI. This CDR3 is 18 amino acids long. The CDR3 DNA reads TGTGCCAGCGAGAAAGCCAAGGTGGGACTAGCTCTGACAGATACGCAGTATTTT. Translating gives CASEKAKVGLALTDTQYF.